The rows below give T cell receptor beta chains drawn from one sample of a study of blood T cells in healthy people across ages. TCRdb reprocessed the 5' RACE reads with MiXCR, giving one entry per CDR3 protein. The sample lists around 1.1 million distinct CDR3 sequences; less than 45% were seen once. Sequencing was carried out using blood. These receptors were obtained from a man between 18 and 35 years old in good health. CDR3s include the opening cysteine and the closing phenylalanine or tryptophan. Each record gives: V gene, J gene, D gene, clone size, CDR3 protein. The D gene is left open where the match is weak. The size entry is marked missing in some rows and otherwise reads once, few, many or a size class.

TRBV20-1,NA,NA,NA,CSALGGLSYNEQYF
TRBV14,TRBJ1-4,TRBD1,few,CASSRDVGLGTGSEKLFF
TRBV15,TRBJ1-4,NA,few,CATSRISLNEKLFF
TRBV5-1,TRBJ2-7,TRBD2,many,CASSSKRGADYEQYF
TRBV10-3,TRBJ1-1,TRBD1,few,CAISETRTGMNTEAFF
TRBV7-6,TRBJ2-2,NA,NA,CASSIGQNTGELFF
TRBV10-3,TRBJ2-7,TRBD1,few,CAISEGQGTVGEQYF
TRBV20-1,TRBJ2-7,NA,few,CSARGTVGSYEQYF
TRBV20-1,TRBJ2-7,TRBD2,NA,CSARDPGGKRSSYEQYF
TRBV20-1,TRBJ1-1,NA,NA,CSASSLRGTEAFF
TRBV20-1,TRBJ1-1,TRBD1,NA,CSAGGDREDTEAFF
TRBV20-1,TRBJ2-2,TRBD2,NA,CSARDPGLGESTGELFF
TRBV7-2,TRBJ1-4,NA,few,CASSFGTNEKLFF
TRBV27,TRBJ1-5,NA,NA,CASSPTLYTYKNQPQHF
TRBV5-1,TRBJ2-3,TRBD1,NA,CASSLGQGWDTQYF
TRBV4-3,TRBJ2-2,NA,few,CASSQRSYTGELFF
TRBV5-1,TRBJ1-1,NA,NA,CASSRLDTNTEAFF
TRBV5-6,TRBJ1-4,NA,few,CASSTIVGTSDEKLFF
TRBV4-2,TRBJ1-1,TRBD1,NA,CASSHPESDRVTEAFF
TRBV6-2/TRBV6-3,TRBJ1-1,TRBD1,few,CASSLDRAGTEAFF
TRBV4-2,TRBJ2-5,TRBD2,few,CASSQELAEETQYF
TRBV20-1,TRBJ2-4,TRBD1,few,CSARGDRGQNIQYF
TRBV7-3,TRBJ1-5,NA,NA,CASSLSGSYQPQHF
TRBV10-3,TRBJ1-5,NA,few,CAISGKDSTNQPQHF
TRBV29-1,TRBJ1-5,TRBD1,NA,CSVAGQGANQPQHF
TRBV7-2,TRBJ1-1,TRBD1,few,CASSPDRGQSEAFF
TRBV7-2,TRBJ2-3,NA,many,CASSLKRTDTQYF
TRBV5-1,TRBJ1-1,TRBD1,NA,CAGSLDTPRDRGNTEAFF
TRBV20-1,TRBJ2-7,TRBD1,NA,CSARGSRSGTGGYYEQYF
TRBV20-1,NA,NA,NA,CSASGGGYEQYF
TRBV9,TRBJ2-2,NA,NA,CASSVAVSFGTAGELFF
TRBV7-9,TRBJ1-2,TRBD1,NA,CASSPGQGFEYGYTF
TRBV5-6,TRBJ1-4,NA,NA,CASSFSESATNEKLFF
TRBV20-1,TRBJ1-3,TRBD1,NA,CSASPDRGANTIYF
TRBV5-1,TRBJ1-5,NA,NA,CASSPTWGLDQPQHF
TRBV3-1,TRBJ1-1,NA,NA,CASSLTGTPTEAFF
TRBV15,TRBJ2-2,TRBD1,NA,CATSRDGRGLNTGELFF
TRBV20-1,TRBJ1-2,TRBD1,NA,CSANTGVSYGYTF
TRBV5-1,TRBJ1-2,NA,few,CASSLYSPEDYGYTF
TRBV29-1,TRBJ2-1,NA,many,CSVQGGSYNEQFF
TRBV13,TRBJ2-1,TRBD1,NA,CASRVGTGDSNEQFF
TRBV28,TRBJ1-2,TRBD1,NA,CATREGQGAYGYTF
TRBV5-1,TRBJ1-5,NA,NA,CASWGGTSNQPQHF
TRBV6-6,TRBJ1-5,NA,few,CASSGQDNQPQHF
TRBV11-2,TRBJ2-1,NA,few,CASSLVGASAGWANEQFF
TRBV20-1,TRBJ1-1,TRBD1,NA,CSASRDSDTEAFF
TRBV3-1,TRBJ2-1,TRBD2,NA,CASSNIAGANNEQFF